This T cell receptor (beta chain) was recorded in a study of blood T cell repertoires in COVID-19. Background on the study: Researchers got acute and convalescent COVID-19 samples from the United States, Italy and Spain. Sources were T cells, B-cell-depleted T cells, or PBMCs; the material itself was cDNA or gDNA.

The CDR3 loop spans 16 amino acids. V trimming: 3 bases; J trimming: 5 bases; junction bases outside the gene matches: 7. CDR1 is LNHDA, CDR2 SQIVND, per germline (reference sequence). Per the authors' pipeline: Estimated nucleated cell counts came from reference gene primer amplification. Here immunoSEQ multiplex PCR was the method, and the copy in TCRdb shows in-frame clones only, minus some. For V, J and clone size, that table is used; D and trimming come from the DNA. The table has 250,000 to 350,000 clones, around 90% seen once. The source material was peripheral blood. The V call is TRBV19, the J call TRBJ1-5, with 10 positions matching TRBD1. The source is a young man who had recovered from COVID-19. CDR3 protein: CASSINWDRGYQPQHF. The CDR3 nucleotides read TGTGCCAGTAGTATTAATTGGGACAGGGGATATCAGCCCCAGCATTTT. Drawing the rest from reference TRBV19 and TRBJ1-5, the complete variable domain is DGGITQSPKYLFRKEGQNVTLSCEQNLNHDAMYWYRQDPGQGLRLIYYSQIVNDFQKGDIAEGYSVSREKKESFPLTVTSAQKNPTAFYLCASSINWDRGYQPQHFGDGTRLSIL.